This paragraph reports one T cell receptor beta chain. Its antigen is not identified. CDR1 and CDR2 from the germline V gene are SGHKS and YYEKEE (reference sequence). Germline trimming cut 4 bases from V and 2 bases from J; bases unmatched to any gene: 13. There are 17 residues in the CDR3. Sample treatment: approximately 10-day PBMC culture with coronavirus spike peptide pools or control peptides (ViraFEST assay). Via ViraFEST, peptide pools expanded antigen-specific T cells before TCR sequencing. This entry comes from a study of vaccination and CD4 T cells after COVID-19. Study as a whole: SARS-CoV-2 PCR on nasal swabs had been positive for the convalescent patients; some 10 were mild and one was severe. Control cultures, each given a CEFX pool, an HIV-1 Nef pool, or no peptide, were included.

Whole-study results and caveats: Among convalescent patients, a median roughly 86% of reactive clones emerged only after vaccination.

An Oncomine TCR Beta short-read assay was used to sequence the DNA from cultured CD4+ T cells. Via MiXCR, TCRdb re-called the PCR reads, giving one row per CDR3 protein. The sample records 11,000 or so distinct CDR3 sequences, about 60% being singletons. The V call is TRBV5-5, the J call TRBJ2-7; 9 bases align to TRBD1. The sequence derives from a human donor who had recovered from COVID-19. Sequenced sample: CD4+ T cells from blood, cultured in vitro. The CDR3 coding sequence is TGTGCCAGCAGCCTTGCCGGGACAGGGTCTGTTACCTACGAGCAGTACTTC. This translates into CASSLAGTGSVTYEQYF.